The 7 T cell receptor beta chains below were found in one sample sequenced in a study of cytomegalovirus exposure and HLA in healthy donors. Generated by immunoSEQ multiplex PCR, the TCRdb table keeps only in-frame clones and is missing some. The sample has 100,000 to 150,000 clones, roughly 89% seen once. The sequenced material came from PBMCs. These receptor sequences come from a woman younger than 30 in good health and CMV-seronegative.

The genes are TRBV19 and TRBJ2-1; 7 bases align to TRBD2. The CDR3 contains 16 residues. V lost 2 bases to trimming and J lost 3 bases; unmatched junction nucleotides: 7. The germline gives CDR1 LNHDA, CDR2 SQIVND (reference sequence). CDR3 region: CASSIRISGIYNEQFF. CDR3 nucleotides: TGTGCCAGTAGTATAAGAATCAGCGGGATCTACAATGAGCAGTTCTTC.

This clone came up a few times. The rearrangement joins TRBV7-2 to TRBJ2-5, with D tentatively TRBD2 (5 bases). The V gene lost 1 base and the J gene lost 5 bases, with 11 bases spanning the gap. Germline lookup yields CDR1 SGHTA and CDR2 FQGNSA. The CDR3 spans 14 residues. Here the CDR3 reads CASSLVRGRETQYF. CDR3 DNA sequence: TGTGCCAGCAGCTTAGTGAGAGGGCGGGAGACCCAGTACTTC.

V and J are TRBV2 and TRBJ2-2; 11 bases line up with TRBD2. V trimming: 3 bases; J trimming: 6 bases; junction bases outside the gene matches: 3. Germline-derived CDR1 and CDR2 are SNHLY and FYNNEI. This CDR3 contains 15 residues. CDR3 sequence: CASSDTSGSPGELFF. The CDR3 DNA reads TGTGCCAGCAGTGACACTAGCGGGAGTCCCGGGGAGCTGTTTTTT.

The chain carries TRBV11-2 and TRBJ2-1; D is possibly TRBD2 (5 bases). Germline CDR1 is SGHAT and CDR2 is FQNNGV. This CDR3 contains 19 residues. Trimming stripped 2 bases from V and 7 bases from J, with 27 bases between. CDR3 in DNA: TGTGCCAGCAGCTTATTTTTCGACGCGGGTGCAGGTCTAAGGAATGAGCAGTTCTTC. Translated: CASSLFFDAGAGLRNEQFF.

This clone was detected only once. The chain is built from TRBV10-2 and TRBJ2-5; 7 nucleotides align to TRBD2. Germline trimming cut 4 bases from V and 4 bases from J; bases unmatched to any gene: 3. Germline-derived CDR1 and CDR2 are WSHSY and SAAADI. The length of the CDR3 is 13 residues. CDR3 DNA: TGCGCCAGCAGTGGAGTAGCGGGAGAGACCCAGTACTTC. Its translation is CASSGVAGETQYF.

This chain links TRBV11-3 with TRBJ2-5, with D possibly TRBD2 on 5 matching bases. Germline V gives CDR1 SGHNT, CDR2 YENEEA. This CDR3 has 14 amino acids. Trimming took 1 base from V and 1 from J, leaving 7 bases between them. The CDR3 nucleotides read TGTGCCAGCAGCTTAGGGAGGAGCCAAGAGACCCAGTACTTC. As protein: CASSLGRSQETQYF.

The V gene is TRBV27, the J gene TRBJ2-7; 7 bases line up with TRBD2. The CDR3 sequence is 16 residues long. Trimming cost V 4 bases and J 5 bases; bases outside gene matches: 14. Per germline, CDR1 MNHEY and CDR2 SMNVEV (reference sequence). CDR3 nucleotide sequence: TGTGCCAGCAGTTACGGACTAAGCGGGGATATAGACGAGCAGTACTTC. This codes for CASSYGLSGDIDEQYF.